This TCR beta chain was documented in a study of cytomegalovirus exposure and HLA in healthy donors. Study results and caveats: It was reported that TCR beta sequences correctly inferred the HLA-A and HLA-B alleles for most subjects. Further analysis was carried out later, and it showed several of the most significant clusters appearing linked to common viral pathogens. Later analysis showed most CMV-associated TCR beta chains appearing HLA-restricted.

V lost 4 bases to trimming and J lost 2 bases; unmatched junction nucleotides: 5. The CDR3 runs to 15 residues. Per the germline V gene, CDR1 is WNHNN and CDR2 is SYGVQD (reference sequence). As for this clone: Its specificity is unknown.

In the PCR, 60 Vbeta and 13 Jbeta primers were used. Data came from immunoSEQ multiplex PCR; TCRdb stores just in-frame clones and leaves some out. The sample records around 140,000 clones, around 80% being singletons. This chain connects TRBV10-1 to TRBJ2-1; the match to TRBD2 covers 7 bases. Source material: PBMCs. This receptor was taken from a woman aged 18-29 years in good health and CMV-seronegative. The DNA for the CDR3 is TGCGCCAGCAGTGTTAGGGCGGGAGCCTACAATGAGCAGTTCTTC. Translating gives CASSVRAGAYNEQFF.